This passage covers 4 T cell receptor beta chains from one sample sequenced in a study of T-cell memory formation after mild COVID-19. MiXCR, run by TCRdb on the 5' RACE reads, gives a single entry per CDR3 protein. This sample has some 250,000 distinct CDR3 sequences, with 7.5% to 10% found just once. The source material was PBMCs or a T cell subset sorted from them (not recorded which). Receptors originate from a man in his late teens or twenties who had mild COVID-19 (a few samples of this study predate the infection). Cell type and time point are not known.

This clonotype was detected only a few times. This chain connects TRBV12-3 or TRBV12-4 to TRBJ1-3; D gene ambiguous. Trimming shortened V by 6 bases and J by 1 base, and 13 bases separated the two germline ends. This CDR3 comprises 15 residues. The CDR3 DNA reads TGTGCCAGCAGCCTAGGGATGGGTTCTGGAAACACCATATATTTT. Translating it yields CASSLGMGSGNTIYF.

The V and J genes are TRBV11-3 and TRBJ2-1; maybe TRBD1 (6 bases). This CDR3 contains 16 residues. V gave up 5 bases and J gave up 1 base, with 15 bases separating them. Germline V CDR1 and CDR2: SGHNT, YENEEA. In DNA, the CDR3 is TGTGCCAGCAGCCTCCGGACAGATTTTTCCTACAATGAGCAGTTCTTC. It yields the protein CASSLRTDFSYNEQFF.

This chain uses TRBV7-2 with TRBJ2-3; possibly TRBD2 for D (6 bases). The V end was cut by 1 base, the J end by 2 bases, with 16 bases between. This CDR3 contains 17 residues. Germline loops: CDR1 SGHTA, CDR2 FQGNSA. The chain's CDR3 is CASSLDFAAGITDTQYF. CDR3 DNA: TGTGCCAGCAGCTTAGACTTTGCGGCGGGGATCACAGATACGCAGTATTTT.

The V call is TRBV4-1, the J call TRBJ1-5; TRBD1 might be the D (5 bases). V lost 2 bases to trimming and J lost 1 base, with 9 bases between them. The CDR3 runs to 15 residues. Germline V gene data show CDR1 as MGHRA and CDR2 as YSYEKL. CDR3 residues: CASSQLGVSNQPQHF. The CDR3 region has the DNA TGCGCCAGCAGCCAATTAGGGGTAAGCAATCAGCCCCAGCATTTT.